A selection of T cell receptor beta chains follows, all from one sample in a study of shared clonotypes between healthy human individuals. Sequencing was performed with immunoSEQ multiplex PCR; in TCRdb, only in-frame clones are kept and a portion is missing. Altogether around 2,000,000 clones are present, 93% being singletons, with the ten largest covering about 1.8%. The specimen was naive CD8+ T cells from PBMCs. These receptors were obtained from a man aged 18 to 35 in good health. Some clones in this sample may be carry-over from other donors' samples. CDR3s include the opening cysteine and the closing phenylalanine or tryptophan. A D gene is named only where the DNA matches it firmly. Clone size appears in some rows only: once, few, many, or a class for an expanded clone.

cdr3_nt cdr3_aa j_call clone_size d_call v_call
TGTGCCAGTAGTAACCACAATCCCTACGAGCAGTACTTC CASSNHNPYEQYF TRBJ2-7 - - TRBV19
TGTGCCAGCAGCCCGACTAGCGGGACCTCCTACGAGCAGTACTTC CASSPTSGTSYEQYF TRBJ2-7 - TRBD2 TRBV28
TGTGCCAGCAGCTTCGACGGGACAGGGTGGCCCTACGAGCAGTACTTC CASSFDGTGWPYEQYF TRBJ2-7 - TRBD1 TRBV5-8
TGTGCCAGTTCGACTAGTACCTACAATGAGCAGTTCTTC CASSTSTYNEQFF TRBJ2-1 once - TRBV2
TGTGCCAGCAGTTTATCGAGGCATGGGGAGCTGTTTTTT CASSLSRHGELFF TRBJ2-2 - - TRBV27
TGCGCCAGCAGCCCTTATCTAGCAGCCATCAATGAGCAGTTCTTC CASSPYLAAINEQFF TRBJ2-1 - - TRBV4-3
TGTGCCAGCAGCTTAGGCGGAGTTTTTAGGTACGAGCAGTACTTC CASSLGGVFRYEQYF TRBJ2-7 - - TRBV11-2
TGTGCCAGCAGCTTGGCAGGGAGCATCTACGAGCAGTACTTC CASSLAGSIYEQYF TRBJ2-7 - - TRBV5-6
TGTGCCAGCAGCCGCCCGAGGGCGTCAAATGAAAAACTGTTTTTT CASSRPRASNEKLFF TRBJ1-4 - - TRBV7-9
TGTGCCATCGGGGAGACTCCGAACACCGGGGAGCTGTTTTTT CAIGETPNTGELFF TRBJ2-2 - - TRBV10-3
TGTGCCAGCAGTCTCTCAGCCCTCAATCAGCCCCAGCATTTT CASSLSALNQPQHF TRBJ1-5 - - TRBV2
TGTGCCAGCAGCAAGAGACAGAGCAATCAGCCCCAGCATTTT CASSKRQSNQPQHF TRBJ1-5 - - TRBV27
TGTGCCAGCAGTCACCACGGGGGATACTATGGCTACACCTTC CASSHHGGYYGYTF TRBJ1-2 - - TRBV28
TGTGCCAGCAGTGGCCGGGGCAACGAGCAGTACTTC CASSGRGNEQYF TRBJ2-7 - - TRBV6-1
TGTGCCAGCAGCGTAGGAGGAGCGGGAAGCAATGAGCAGTTCTTC CASSVGGAGSNEQFF TRBJ2-1 - TRBD2 TRBV9
TGTGCCAGCAGCCTCCGGTCGGCAGGCGAGCAGTACTTC CASSLRSAGEQYF TRBJ2-7 - - TRBV7-2
TGTGCCAGCAGCCACGACAGGGCTAGTAACTATGGCTACACCTTC CASSHDRASNYGYTF TRBJ1-2 - TRBD1 TRBV7-9
TGTGCCAGCTCCGGGGCGACCGGGACAGGGGGCGCCGTCTTAGGCTACACCTTC CASSGATGTGGAVLGYTF TRBJ1-2 - TRBD1 TRBV7-9
TGCGCCAGCAGCCAAGTTATGGGACTAGGCTACATCGGCGGGGAGCAGTTCTTC CASSQVMGLGYIGGEQFF TRBJ2-1 - TRBD2 TRBV4-3
TGTGCCAGCAGCTTAGATCTGGACAGCCGTAACTCCTACGAGCAGTACTTC CASSLDLDSRNSYEQYF TRBJ2-7 - - TRBV11-3
TGTGCCAGCAGCTTATGGGGATTGAACACTGAAGCTTTCTTT CASSLWGLNTEAFF TRBJ1-1 - - TRBV7-9
TGTGCCAGCAGCGTAGCCGGGGATACCACTGAAGCTTTCTTT CASSVAGDTTEAFF TRBJ1-1 - - TRBV9
TGCGCCAGCAGCCAAGATCCAGGGGGCTACACAGATACGCAGTATTTT CASSQDPGGYTDTQYF TRBJ2-3 - TRBD1 TRBV4-3
TGTGCCAGCAGGGCCCACAGAGAGAACACTGAAGCTTTCTTT CASRAHRENTEAFF TRBJ1-1 - - TRBV5-8
TGTGCCTGGAGACAGGGGGCTACCTATAATTCACCCCTCCACTTT CAWRQGATYNSPLHF TRBJ1-6 - TRBD1 TRBV30
TGTGCCAGCAGGGTATCCCCCAAGGGTGAAAAACTGTTTTTT CASRVSPKGEKLFF TRBJ1-4 - - TRBV27
TGTGCCAGCAGCGCAACCGACTCCGGGACAGGGAACTATGGCTACACCTTC CASSATDSGTGNYGYTF TRBJ1-2 - TRBD1 TRBV9
TGTGCCAGCGGGAACCTCAGGGGCGCCGGGGAGCTGTTTTTT CASGNLRGAGELFF TRBJ2-2 - - TRBV6-6
TGTGCCAGCAGCGAGGGGAAGAGGGGTCGAGAGACCCAGTACTTC CASSEGKRGRETQYF TRBJ2-5 - - TRBV9
TGTGCCAGGGACTCCAAGAGCTCCTACAATGAGCAGTTCTTC CARDSKSSYNEQFF TRBJ2-1 - - TRBV7-9
TGCGCCAGCAGCCAGGAGGACAGGCCTACCTACAATGAGCAGTTCTTC CASSQEDRPTYNEQFF TRBJ2-1 - TRBD1 TRBV4-1
TGTGCCAGCAGCTTAGCTGGAGCTAGCGGGAGGACCGGGGAGCTGTTTTTT CASSLAGASGRTGELFF TRBJ2-2 - TRBD2 TRBV7-2
TGTGCCAGTAGGGACCACCGGGGCAATCAGCCCCAGCATTTT CASRDHRGNQPQHF TRBJ1-5 - - TRBV19
TGTGCCAGCAGCTTAGCAGGTTCCGGGTCCTACGAGCAGTACTTC CASSLAGSGSYEQYF TRBJ2-7 - - TRBV7-9
TGTGCCAGCACACTCTCGGGACTAGCGATCACAGATACGCAGTATTTT CASTLSGLAITDTQYF TRBJ2-3 - TRBD2 TRBV28
TGTGCCAGCAGTTTGTTACTCATGAACACTGAAGCTTTCTTT CASSLLLMNTEAFF TRBJ1-1 - - TRBV28
TGTGCCAGCAGTTTCGGGGACGGCACTGAAGCTTTCTTT CASSFGDGTEAFF TRBJ1-1 - - TRBV27
TGTGCCAGCAGCTTGGGGCCCTCAACCTACGAGCAGTACTTC CASSLGPSTYEQYF TRBJ2-7 - - TRBV5-6
TGTGCCAGCAGTTCCCCGGGACGAGGCCACGAGCAGTACTTC CASSSPGRGHEQYF TRBJ2-7 - - TRBV27
TGTGCCAGCAGTTTATGGGCGGGAGGGCCTAATGAGCAGTTCTTC CASSLWAGGPNEQFF TRBJ2-1 - TRBD2 TRBV28
TGTGCCAGCAGCTTGACGGTAGACGGCGCTGAAGCTTTCTTT CASSLTVDGAEAFF TRBJ1-1 - - TRBV5-6
TGTGCCAGCAGTTACACCCTATTGCGGGCCTACAATGAGCAGTTCTTC CASSYTLLRAYNEQFF TRBJ2-1 - - TRBV6-6
TGCGCCAGCAGCCAAGATCCTGGATGGCGGGAGGGCGTGAATGAGCAGTTCTTC CASSQDPGWREGVNEQFF TRBJ2-1 - TRBD2 TRBV4-1
TGTGCCAGCAGCTTAGACGGGAAGGCAGTTTCTGACAATGAGCAGTTCTTC CASSLDGKAVSDNEQFF TRBJ2-1 - - TRBV13
TGCGCCAGCAGTGACACTAGCTGGGACGATGAGCAGTTCTTC CASSDTSWDDEQFF TRBJ2-1 - - TRBV10-1
TGTGCCAGTAGTATAGACGCGGTGGGGCACGAGACCCAGTACTTC CASSIDAVGHETQYF TRBJ2-5 once - TRBV19
TGTGCCAGCAGTCAGGACCGTTACTATGGCTACACCTTC CASSQDRYYGYTF TRBJ1-2 - - TRBV27
TGTGCCAGCAGCTTAGTAGAGAGACAAGAGACCCAGTACTTC CASSLVERQETQYF TRBJ2-5 - - TRBV11-2
TGTGCCAGCAGTGCGTACAGTTCCTACGAGCAGTACTTC CASSAYSSYEQYF TRBJ2-7 - - TRBV6-1
TGTGCCAGCAGCCCCCGTTCCCCTCTCGGACAGGCAGCTAACTATGGCTACACCTTC CASSPRSPLGQAANYGYTF TRBJ1-2 - TRBD1 TRBV11-2
TGTGCCAGCAGGATGGGACTAGCGTTTTACAATGAGCAGTTCTTC CASRMGLAFYNEQFF TRBJ2-1 once TRBD2 TRBV2
TGTGCCAGCAGTTGGGCAGAAGCCCACTCTGGAAACACCATATATTTT CASSWAEAHSGNTIYF TRBJ1-3 - - TRBV6-6
TGTGCCAGCAGGACCCCCGGGACAGGGAGGAATGAGCAGTTCTTC CASRTPGTGRNEQFF TRBJ2-1 - TRBD1 TRBV14
TGTGCCAGCCTGGGGAACAGGGCCTCAAACTATGGCTACACCTTC CASLGNRASNYGYTF TRBJ1-2 - - TRBV7-2
TGTGCCAGCAGCTTAGTTATAGGGGCAAGCAAAGAGACCCAGTACTTC CASSLVIGASKETQYF TRBJ2-5 once - TRBV7-8
TGCGCCAGCAGCCCGGATCGGGACAGGGCAGTCCACGAGCAGTACTTC CASSPDRDRAVHEQYF TRBJ2-7 - TRBD1 TRBV5-1
TGTGCCAGCAGCTTCTCAGGCGGGAGGAACTCCTACAATGAGCAGTTCTTC CASSFSGGRNSYNEQFF TRBJ2-1 - TRBD2 TRBV7-3
TGTGCCAGCAGCTTAACAAGGGCAGGGGGCGGGTACGAGCAGTACTTC CASSLTRAGGGYEQYF TRBJ2-7 - TRBD1 TRBV7-3
TGTGCCAGTAGTAAAGGGGGACTAGCGGGAGGGCCTCAGTACTTC CASSKGGLAGGPQYF TRBJ2-7 - TRBD2 TRBV19
TGCAGCGTGACGGGGAGCACAGATACGCAGTATTTT CSVTGSTDTQYF TRBJ2-3 - - TRBV29-1